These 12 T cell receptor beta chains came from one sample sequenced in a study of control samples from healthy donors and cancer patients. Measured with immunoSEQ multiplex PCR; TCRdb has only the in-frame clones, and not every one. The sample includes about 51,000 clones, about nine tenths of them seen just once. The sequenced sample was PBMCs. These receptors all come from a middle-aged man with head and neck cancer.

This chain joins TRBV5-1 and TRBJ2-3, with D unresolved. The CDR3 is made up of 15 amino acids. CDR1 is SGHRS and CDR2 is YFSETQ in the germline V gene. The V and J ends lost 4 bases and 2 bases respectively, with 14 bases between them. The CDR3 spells CASSPSGRNTDTQYF. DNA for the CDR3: TGCGCCAGCAGCCCCTCTGGCCGGAACACAGATACGCAGTATTTT. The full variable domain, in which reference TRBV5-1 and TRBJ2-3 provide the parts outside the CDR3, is KAGVTQTPRYLIKTRGQQVTLSCSPISGHRSVSWYQQTPGQGLQFLFEYFSETQRNKGNFPGRFSGRQFSNSRSEMNVSTLELGDSALYLCASSPSGRNTDTQYFGPGTRLTVL.

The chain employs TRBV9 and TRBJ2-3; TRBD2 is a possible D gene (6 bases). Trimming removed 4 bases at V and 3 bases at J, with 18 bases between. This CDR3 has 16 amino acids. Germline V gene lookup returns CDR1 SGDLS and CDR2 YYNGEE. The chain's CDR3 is CASSPGRDGRTDTQYF. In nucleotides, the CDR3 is TGTGCCAGCAGCCCAGGTCGGGACGGGAGAACAGATACGCAGTATTTT.

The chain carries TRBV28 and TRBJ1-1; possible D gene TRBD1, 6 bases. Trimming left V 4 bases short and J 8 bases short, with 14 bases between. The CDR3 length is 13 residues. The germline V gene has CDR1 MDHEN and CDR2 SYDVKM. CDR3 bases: TGTGCCAGCAGTTCCAAGTTCAGGGGCGAAGCTTTCTTT. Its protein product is CASSSKFRGEAFF.

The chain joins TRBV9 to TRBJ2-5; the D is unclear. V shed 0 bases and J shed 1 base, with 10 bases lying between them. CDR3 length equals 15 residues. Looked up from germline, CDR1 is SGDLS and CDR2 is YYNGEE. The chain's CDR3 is CASSVGPSPQETQYF. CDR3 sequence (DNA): TGTGCCAGCAGCGTAGGGCCGTCCCCCCAAGAGACCCAGTACTTC. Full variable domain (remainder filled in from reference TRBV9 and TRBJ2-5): DSGVTQTPKHLITATGQRVTLRCSPRSGDLSVYWYQQSLDQGLQFLIQYYNGEERAKGNILERFSAQQFPDLHSELNLSSLELGDSALYFCASSVGPSPQETQYFGPGTRLLVL.

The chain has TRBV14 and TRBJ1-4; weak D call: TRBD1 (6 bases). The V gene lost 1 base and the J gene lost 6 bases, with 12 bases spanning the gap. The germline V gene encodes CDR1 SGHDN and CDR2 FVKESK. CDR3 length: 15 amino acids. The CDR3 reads CASSQVVGGDEKLFF. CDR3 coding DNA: TGTGCCAGCAGCCAAGTGGTCGGGGGCGATGAAAAACTGTTTTTT.

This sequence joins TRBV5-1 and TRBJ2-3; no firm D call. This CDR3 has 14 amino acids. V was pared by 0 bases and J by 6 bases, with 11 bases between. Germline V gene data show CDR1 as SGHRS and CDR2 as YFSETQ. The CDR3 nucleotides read TGCGCCAGCAGCTTGGTGGGCAGTCGTGATACGCAGTATTTT. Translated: CASSLVGSRDTQYF.

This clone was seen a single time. Here the CDR3 reads CATKGGVSSYEQYF. The DNA for the CDR3 is TGTGCCACCAAGGGAGGGGTCAGCTCCTACGAGCAGTACTTC. The rearrangement uses TRBV6-5 and TRBJ2-7, with 7 nucleotides matching TRBD2. The V segment lost 10 bases and the J segment 0 bases; nucleotides outside the gene matches: 9. Germline V gene sequence: CDR1 MNHEY, CDR2 SVGAGI. The CDR3 consists of 14 residues.

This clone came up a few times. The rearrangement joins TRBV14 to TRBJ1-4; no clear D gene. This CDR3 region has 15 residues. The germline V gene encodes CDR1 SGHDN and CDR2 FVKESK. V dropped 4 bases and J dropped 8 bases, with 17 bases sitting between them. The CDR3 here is CASSLPSAGLEKLFF. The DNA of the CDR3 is TGTGCCAGCAGCCTCCCGAGTGCCGGCCTGGAAAAACTGTTTTTT.

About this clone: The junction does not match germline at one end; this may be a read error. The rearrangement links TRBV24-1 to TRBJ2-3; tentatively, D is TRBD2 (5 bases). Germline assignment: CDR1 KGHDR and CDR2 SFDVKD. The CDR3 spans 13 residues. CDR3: CATPPGCTNTQYF. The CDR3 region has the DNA TGTGCCACCCCCCCGGGGTGCACAAATACGCAGTATTTT.

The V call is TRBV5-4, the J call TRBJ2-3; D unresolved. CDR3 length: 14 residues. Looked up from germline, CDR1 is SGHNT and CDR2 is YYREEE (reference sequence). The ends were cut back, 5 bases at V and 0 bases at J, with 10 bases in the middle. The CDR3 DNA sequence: TGTGCCAGCAGACAGACATCTAGCACAGATACGCAGTATTTT. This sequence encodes CASRQTSSTDTQYF.

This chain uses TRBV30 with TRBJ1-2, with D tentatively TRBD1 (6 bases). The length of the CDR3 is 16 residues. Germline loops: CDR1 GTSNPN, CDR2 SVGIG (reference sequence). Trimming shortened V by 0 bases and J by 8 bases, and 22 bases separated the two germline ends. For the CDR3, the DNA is TGTGCCTGGAGTGTAGACAGGCCCGGGGAAGGTGGAGGCTACACCTTC. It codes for CAWSVDRPGEGGGYTF.

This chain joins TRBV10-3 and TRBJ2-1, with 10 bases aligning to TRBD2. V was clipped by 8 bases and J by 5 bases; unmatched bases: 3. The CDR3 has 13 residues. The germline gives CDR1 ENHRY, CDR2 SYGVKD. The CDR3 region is CAIGTSENNEQFF. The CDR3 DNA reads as TGTGCCATCGGGACTAGCGAAAACAATGAGCAGTTCTTC.